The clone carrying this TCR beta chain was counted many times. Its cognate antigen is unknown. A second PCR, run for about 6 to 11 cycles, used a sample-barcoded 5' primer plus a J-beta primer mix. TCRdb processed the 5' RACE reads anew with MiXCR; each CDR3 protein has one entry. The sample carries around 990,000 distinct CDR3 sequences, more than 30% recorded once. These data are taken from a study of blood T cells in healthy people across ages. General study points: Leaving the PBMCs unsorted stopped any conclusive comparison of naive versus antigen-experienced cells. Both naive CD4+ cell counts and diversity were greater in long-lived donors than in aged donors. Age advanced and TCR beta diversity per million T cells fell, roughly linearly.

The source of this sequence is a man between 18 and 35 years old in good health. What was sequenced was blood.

As DNA, the CDR3 is TGCGCCAGCAGCCAGGGGGTATACAATGAGCAGTTCTTC. Protein sequence: CASSQGVYNEQFF. The chain joins TRBV4-3 to TRBJ2-1, with D perhaps given as TRBD1 or TRBD2 (5 bases each). The CDR3 covers 13 residues. Looked up from germline, CDR1 is LGHNA and CDR2 is YSLEER. V lost 3 bases, J lost 4 bases, and 7 bases lay in between.